This T cell receptor beta chain was observed in a study of cytomegalovirus exposure and HLA in healthy donors. 60 Vbeta and 13 Jbeta primers were used in PCR. Profiling relied on immunoSEQ multiplex PCR, and the TCRdb table lists in-frame clones only, not all of them. The sample yields some 200,000 clones, approximately 80% seen once. The CDR3 has 14 amino acids. Germline lookup yields CDR1 KGHSH and CDR2 LQKENI. J was trimmed by 6 bases and V by 3 bases; bases with no gene match: 5. The rearrangement joins TRBV18 to TRBJ2-1, with TRBD1 matching 7 bases. Sequencing used PBMCs. The receptor comes from a middle-aged man in good health and CMV-seronegative. The CDR3 DNA is TGTGCCAGCTCACCTCGGGACAGAGTCAATGAGCAGTTCTTC. The encoded protein is CASSPRDRVNEQFF.